The 27 T cell receptor beta chains presented below share a single source sample, sequenced in a study of cytomegalovirus exposure and HLA in healthy donors. Libraries were prepared by immunoSEQ multiplex PCR; TCRdb keeps only in-frame clonotypes and omits some of them. Among approximately 200,000 clones listed, about 81% were seen once. The sequenced sample consisted of PBMCs. The receptors were sampled from a woman aged 25 to 39 in good health and CMV-seronegative.

This clone appeared a few times. The chain uses TRBV19 and TRBJ2-5; tentatively, D is TRBD2 (6 bases). V lost 5 bases and J lost 9, with 19 bases in between. Germline loops: CDR1 LNHDA, CDR2 SQIVND (reference sequence). CDR3 length equals 14 residues. The chain's CDR3 is CASSLQVSGRAQYF. CDR3 DNA: TGTGCCAGTAGTCTTCAGGTTAGCGGTCGTGCCCAGTACTTC.

The genes are TRBV9 and TRBJ2-3; possibly TRBD2 for D (6 bases). Germline V lookup: CDR1 SGDLS, CDR2 YYNGEE. This CDR3 contains 13 residues. V dropped 6 bases and J dropped 2 bases, with 10 bases sitting between them. Here the CDR3 DNA reads TGTGCCAGCAACCGGGAGTTCACAGATACGCAGTATTTT. Amino acid sequence: CASNREFTDTQYF.

The V and J genes are TRBV2 and TRBJ2-5, with D perhaps matching TRBD1 (5 bases). The CDR3 has 13 residues. V was trimmed by 6 bases and J by 2 bases, leaving 10 bases between them. CDR1 is SNHLY, CDR2 FYNNEI, per germline. The CDR3 is CASRTDTQETQYF. The DNA for the CDR3 is TGTGCCAGCAGGACGGACACACAAGAGACCCAGTACTTC.

The V and J genes are TRBV28 and TRBJ2-7, with TRBD1 matching 8 bases. Germline CDR1 MDHEN, CDR2 SYDVKM. The CDR3 totals 14 residues. With V trimmed by 6 bases and J by 3 bases, 7 bases remained unmatched. CDR3 sequence: CASRTGADFYEQYF. The CDR3 coding sequence is TGTGCCAGCAGGACAGGGGCTGACTTCTACGAGCAGTACTTC.

The CDR3 sequence: CASSSSPFNSPLHF. The CDR3, as DNA: TGTGCCAGCAGTTCGTCCCCCTTTAATTCACCCCTCCACTTT. This chain uses TRBV27 with TRBJ1-6; D gene uncertain. The V gene lost 4 bases and the J gene lost 6 bases, with 10 bases spanning the gap. Germline lookup yields CDR1 MNHEY and CDR2 SMNVEV (reference sequence). The CDR3 consists of 14 residues.

Comment on this clone: An end of the junction does not agree with germline; a read error may underlie this. This sequence joins TRBV28 and TRBJ2-7, with 13 bases fitting TRBD2. Germline V gene data show CDR1 as MDHEN and CDR2 as SYDVKM. The CDR3 length is 15 residues. In DNA, the CDR3 is TGTGCCAGCAGGAAACCCGGACTAGCGGGGGCCCTGTCAGACTTC. Its translation: CASRKPGLAGALSDF.

This chain joins TRBV29-1 and TRBJ2-7; 10 positions agree with TRBD2. Germline CDR1 SQVTM, CDR2 ANQGSEA. J was trimmed by 2 bases and V by 6 bases; bases with no gene match: 7. The CDR3 runs to 14 residues. The CDR3 DNA follows: TGCAGCGTCCCAGCGGGAGGGCGCCCCTACGAGCAGTACTTC. This sequence encodes CSVPAGGRPYEQYF.

The rearrangement uses TRBV25-1 and TRBJ2-7, with 9 bases identical to TRBD1. CDR3 length: 14 amino acids. Germline CDR1 reads MGHDK; CDR2 reads SYGVNS. The junction had 4 bases not matched to a gene; V was cut back by 5 bases and J by 2 bases. CDR3 coding DNA: TGTGCCAGCAGTAGGACAGGGGTGACCTACGAGCAGTACTTC. This translates into CASSRTGVTYEQYF.

The chain is built from TRBV15 and TRBJ1-2; 7 bases map to TRBD1. Germline V gene sequence: CDR1 LNHNV, CDR2 YYDKDF (reference sequence). This CDR3 is 15 amino acids long. The ends lost 0 bases at V and 5 bases at J; junction bases unmatched: 6. The CDR3 DNA follows: TGTGCCACCAGCAGAGAAACAGGGGCGCGTTATGGCTACACCTTC. The encoded protein is CATSRETGARYGYTF.

This chain uses TRBV7-2 with TRBJ1-5; 10 nucleotides align to TRBD1. The CDR3 is 21 amino acids. The V and J ends lost 0 bases and 2 bases, in that order; junction bases with no gene match: 16. Germline V gene sequence: CDR1 SGHTA, CDR2 FQGNSA. The DNA for the CDR3 is TGTGCCAGCAGCTTAGCCGGACAGCGGACAGGGGGTACTTTCGGCAATCAGCCCCAGCATTTT. The encoded protein is CASSLAGQRTGGTFGNQPQHF. Supplemented by reference TRBV7-2 and TRBJ1-5, the full variable domain reads GAGVSQSPSNKVTEKGKDVELRCDPISGHTALYWYRQSLGQGLEFLIYFQGNSAPDKSGLPSDRFSAERTGGSVSTLTIQRTQQEDSAVYLCASSLAGQRTGGTFGNQPQHFGDGTRLSIL.

The chain uses TRBV4-1 and TRBJ1-4; a weak D match, TRBD1 (6 bases). Per germline, CDR1 MGHRA and CDR2 YSYEKL. V dropped 1 base and J dropped 2 bases, with 14 bases sitting between them. The CDR3 spans 17 residues. The CDR3 nucleotides are TGCGCCAGCAGCCAAGCCCCTACAGGGTCCACTAATGAAAAACTGTTTTTT. It is translated as CASSQAPTGSTNEKLFF.

The V call is TRBV2, the J call TRBJ2-3, with 10 bases aligning to TRBD2. This CDR3 has 15 residues. Germline V gene sequence: CDR1 SNHLY, CDR2 FYNNEI. The ends lost 6 bases at V and 4 bases at J; junction bases unmatched: 7. The CDR3, as DNA: TGTGCCAGCAGGCCCCTAGCGGGAGTTTCAGATACGCAGTATTTT. Translation gives CASRPLAGVSDTQYF.

The V call is TRBV6-1, the J call TRBJ2-7, with TRBD1 matching over 9 bases. The CDR3 has 15 amino acids. The J segment lost 4 bases and the V segment lost 2 bases, leaving 6 bases of the junction unmatched. Germline V lookup: CDR1 MNHNS, CDR2 SASEGT. The CDR3 DNA reads as TGTGCCAGCAGTGAATTGACAGGGGGGAAATACGAGCAGTACTTC. Its translation is CASSELTGGKYEQYF.

A word on this clone: This sample also contains other DNA sequences that code for the same CDR3. The rearrangement joins TRBV2 to TRBJ2-2; TRBD1 matches 8 bases. CDR1 and CDR2 from the germline V gene are SNHLY and FYNNEI. After removal of 4 bases from V and 5 bases from J, the junction contained 6 bases not matched to a gene. The CDR3 is 15 residues long. CDR3 sequence (DNA): TGTGCCAGCAGTGGACAGGGGAGGTTGACCGGGGAGCTGTTTTTT. As protein: CASSGQGRLTGELFF.

This chain joins TRBV6-5 and TRBJ1-4; possibly TRBD1 for D (6 bases). V gave up 2 bases and J gave up 5 bases, with 12 bases separating them. Germline loops: CDR1 MNHEY, CDR2 SVGAGI. The CDR3 consists of 15 residues. CDR3 sequence: CASSYGWTENEKLFF. The CDR3 DNA reads TGTGCCAGCAGTTACGGCTGGACAGAAAATGAAAAACTGTTTTTT.

This chain uses TRBV5-1 with TRBJ2-3; 8 bases are a match to TRBD1. The germline V gene encodes CDR1 SGHRS and CDR2 YFSETQ. The CDR3 totals 14 residues. V lost 4 bases to trimming and J lost 4 bases; unmatched junction nucleotides: 5. The CDR3 DNA reads TGCGCCAGCAGCACCTCGGACAGGGCAGATACGCAGTATTTT. Its translation: CASSTSDRADTQYF. Full variable domain (rest looked up from reference TRBV5-1 and TRBJ2-3): KAGVTQTPRYLIKTRGQQVTLSCSPISGHRSVSWYQQTPGQGLQFLFEYFSETQRNKGNFPGRFSGRQFSNSRSEMNVSTLELGDSALYLCASSTSDRADTQYFGPGTRLTVL.

J is TRBJ2-5 and V is TRBV6-1, with TRBD2 matching 10 bases. Losses at the gene ends were 7 bases for V and 2 bases for J; bases not matched to a gene: 7. This CDR3 region has 15 residues. Germline CDR1 and CDR2: MNHNS and SASEGT. The CDR3 sequence: CASIYSGGIQETQYF. The CDR3 DNA reads TGTGCCAGCATCTATAGCGGGGGGATTCAAGAGACCCAGTACTTC.

In its sample, this clone was seen a few times. V gene TRBV28 combines with J gene TRBJ1-1; D perhaps matches TRBD1 (5 bases). Trimming took 0 bases from V and 6 from J, leaving 8 bases between them. CDR1 is MDHEN, CDR2 SYDVKM, per germline. CDR3 length equals 13 residues. The CDR3 region is CASSLWGRAEAFF. The CDR3 DNA sequence: TGTGCCAGCAGTTTATGGGGGCGAGCTGAAGCTTTCTTT.

The chain links TRBV28 to TRBJ1-5; the match to TRBD1 covers 7 bases. V shed 6 bases, J shed 5 bases, and the junction held 7 bases outside the gene matches. Germline V CDR1 and CDR2: MDHEN, SYDVKM. This CDR3 spans 14 amino acids. CDR3 region: CASRPDGTDQPQHF. The CDR3 nucleotides are TGTGCCAGCAGGCCGGACGGGACAGATCAGCCCCAGCATTTT.

The gene calls are TRBV7-9 and TRBJ2-7, with D perhaps matching TRBD2 (7 bases). The CDR3 sequence is 14 residues long. Germline assignment: CDR1 SEHNR and CDR2 FQNEAQ (reference sequence). V was cut by 3 bases and J by 5 bases, with 14 bases left in between. Written as DNA, the CDR3 is TGTGCCAGCAGCTTTACAGGGAGGGGTGACGAGCAGTACTTC. As protein: CASSFTGRGDEQYF.

The chain joins TRBV2 to TRBJ1-3; D is undetermined. The CDR3 is 14 amino acids. Per germline, CDR1 SNHLY and CDR2 FYNNEI. The ends were cut back, 6 bases at V and 2 bases at J, with 11 bases in the middle. Here the CDR3 DNA reads TGTGCCAGCAGCCCCGCCGCAGCTGGAAACACCATATATTTT. Encoded protein: CASSPAAAGNTIYF. Full variable domain (outside the CDR3, taken from reference TRBV2 and TRBJ1-3): EPEVTQTPSHQVTQMGQEVILRCVPISNHLYFYWYRQILGQKVEFLVSFYNNEISEKSEIFDDQFSVERPDGSNFTLKIRSTKLEDSAMYFCASSPAAAGNTIYFGEGSWLTVV.

This chain joins TRBV5-1 and TRBJ1-2; a possible D gene is TRBD1 (6 bases). V lost 1 base and J 6 bases, leaving 13 bases between the germline ends. The germline CDR1 and CDR2 sequences are SGHRS and YFSETQ. This CDR3 contains 14 residues. The CDR3 reads CASSLYLGADGYTF. CDR3 sequence (DNA): TGCGCCAGCAGCTTGTATCTGGGGGCGGATGGCTACACCTTC. Based on the CDR3 plus reference TRBV5-1 and TRBJ1-2, the full variable domain is KAGVTQTPRYLIKTRGQQVTLSCSPISGHRSVSWYQQTPGQGLQFLFEYFSETQRNKGNFPGRFSGRQFSNSRSEMNVSTLELGDSALYLCASSLYLGADGYTFGSGTRLTVV.

This clone was seen more than once but under ten times. The chain employs TRBV5-4 and TRBJ2-7, with D maybe TRBD1 (5 bases). The V and J ends lost 3 bases and 8 bases respectively, with 21 bases between them. Germline V lookup: CDR1 SGHNT, CDR2 YYREEE (reference sequence). CDR3 size: 15 residues. This CDR3 reads CASSSLNMTVPKQYF. The DNA for the CDR3 is TGTGCCAGCAGCTCTTTAAACATGACAGTGCCTAAGCAGTACTTC.

This chain connects TRBV9 to TRBJ1-5; 8 bases agree with TRBD1. The V gene's germline CDR1 is SGDLS and CDR2 YYNGEE. J was trimmed by 6 bases and V by 4 bases; bases with no gene match: 9. The length of the CDR3 is 15 residues. The CDR3 region is CASSTSDRDGQPQHF. For the CDR3, the DNA is TGTGCCAGCAGCACATCGGACAGGGACGGTCAGCCCCAGCATTTT.

This chain links TRBV27 with TRBJ2-2, with 7 nucleotides matching TRBD2. Germline assignment: CDR1 MNHEY and CDR2 SMNVEV (reference sequence). This CDR3 comprises 18 residues. The trim removed 3 bases at V and 6 bases at J, leaving 16 bases unmatched. CDR3 bases: TGTGCCAGCAGTTTCCGTATCGCTGGGCGGGAGAAGGCCGGGGAGCTGTTTTTT. Translating it yields CASSFRIAGREKAGELFF.

The chain recombines TRBV5-1 with TRBJ2-5, with 10 bases aligning to TRBD2. Germline V gives CDR1 SGHRS, CDR2 YFSETQ. Trimming removed 5 bases from V and 2 bases from J; junction bases left unmatched: 6. CDR3 size: 15 residues. The CDR3 DNA is TGCGCCAGCAGTTTCCGAGCGGGGGGGCAAGAGACCCAGTACTTC. Translating gives CASSFRAGGQETQYF.

V usage is TRBV14 and J usage is TRBJ1-2; 8 bases align to TRBD1. The junction had 7 bases not matched to a gene; V was cut back by 2 bases and J by 8 bases. Germline V gene data show CDR1 as SGHDN and CDR2 as FVKESK. The CDR3 has 14 residues. CDR3 protein: CASSQSRRTGGYTF. For the CDR3, the DNA is TGTGCCAGCAGCCAAAGCAGGCGGACAGGGGGCTACACCTTC.